This is a list of T cell receptor beta chains from one sample in a study of molecular identifiers for immune sequencing clone quantification. Using its own MiXCR run on the PCR reads, TCRdb lists one record per CDR3 protein. The profile shows about 640,000 distinct CDR3 sequences, 20% of them singletons. The sequencing input was naive CD8+ T cells from blood, with Jurkat cell RNA spiked in. The receptors were sampled from a human donor in good health. Some libraries in this study had Jurkat cell RNA spiked in. Each CDR3 is given with its conserved first and last residue. A D gene is named only where the DNA matches it firmly. Some rows have no size entry. The others give once, few or many, or a class for an expanded clone.

>NA|TRBJ2-7|TRBV7-9|many
CASSGRGYEQYF
TGTGCCAGCAGTGGAAGGGGCTACGAGCAGTACTTC
>TRBD2|TRBJ2-3|TRBV6-2/TRBV6-3|many
CASSYFIPGLGGDTQYF
TGTGCCAGCAGTTACTTTATTCCGGGACTAGGAGGAGATACGCAGTATTTT
>NA|TRBJ1-3|TRBV4-3|NA
CASSQDPGSGNTIYF
TGCGCCAGCAGCCAAGATCCCGGATCTGGAAACACCATATATTTT
>NA|TRBJ2-1|TRBV29-1|many
CSVVPRVIPKYNEQFF
TGCAGCGTTGTTCCGCGGGTGATCCCAAAATACAATGAGCAGTTCTTC
>TRBD1|TRBJ2-6|TRBV30|NA
CAWSGDRGPSGANVLTF
TGTGCCTGGAGTGGGGACAGGGGTCCCTCTGGGGCCAACGTCCTGACTTTC
>TRBD2|TRBJ2-5|TRBV7-9|many
CASSVRLAGEPQETQYF
TGTGCCAGCAGCGTACGACTAGCGGGAGAACCCCAAGAGACCCAGTACTTC
>TRBD2|TRBJ2-5|TRBV2|many
CASSENLLAGAGSETQYF
TGTGCCAGCAGCGAGAATCTACTAGCGGGGGCCGGGTCGGAGACCCAGTACTTC
>NA|TRBJ2-5|TRBV28|NA
CASSEIQKSQYF
TGTGCCAGCAGCGAGATACAAAAGTCCCAGTACTTC
>NA|TRBJ2-5|TRBV13|few
CASSYRGGQETQYF
TGTGCCAGCAGCTATAGGGGGGGGCAAGAGACCCAGTACTTC
>NA|TRBJ1-5|TRBV28|many
CASSSFGQPQHF
TGTGCCAGCAGCTCGTTCGGTCAGCCCCAGCATTTT
>NA|TRBJ1-2|TRBV12-3/TRBV12-4|many
CASSSPWEVGPNYGYTF
TGTGCCAGCAGCTCGCCTTGGGAGGTCGGGCCTAACTATGGCTACACCTTC
>NA|TRBJ2-1|TRBV7-9|many
CASRTEETYNEQFF
TGTGCCAGCCGGACGGAAGAAACCTACAATGAGCAGTTCTTC
>TRBD1|TRBJ2-1|TRBV19|few
CASSMSWQGASYNEQFF
TGTGCCAGTAGTATGTCTTGGCAGGGGGCCTCCTACAATGAGCAGTTCTTC
>NA|TRBJ1-1|TRBV10-3|many
CAISDRGSWTEAFF
TGTGCCATCAGTGACAGGGGCAGTTGGACTGAAGCTTTCTTT
>NA|TRBJ2-3|TRBV4-1|NA
CASSREMTTPDTQYF
TGCGCCAGCAGCCGGGAGATGACTACTCCAGATACGCAGTATTTT
>NA|TRBJ1-2|TRBV30|many
CATWFSANYGYTF
TGTGCTACGTGGTTCAGCGCTAACTATGGCTACACCTTC
>NA|TRBJ2-1|TRBV29-1|many
CSSRGAGQYNEQFF
TGCAGCTCGAGGGGAGCGGGACAATACAATGAGCAGTTCTTC
>NA|TRBJ1-6|TRBV5-6|NA
CASSSMSSGNSPLHF
TGTGCCAGCAGCTCGATGAGTTCCGGAAATTCACCCCTCCACTTT
>NA|TRBJ2-3|TRBV18|many
CASSPWDSGTDTQYF
TGTGCCAGCTCACCTTGGGACTCCGGCACAGATACGCAGTATTTT
>NA|TRBJ1-1|TRBV30|many
CAWSVSGTEAFF
TGTGCCTGGAGTGTTTCTGGCACTGAAGCTTTCTTT
>NA|TRBJ1-5|TRBV6-1|NA
CAVRAVPNSNQPQHF
TGTGCCGTCCGGGCAGTACCAAATAGCAATCAGCCCCAGCATTTT
>NA|TRBJ2-1|TRBV4-1|many
CASSQTGTHNEQFF
TGCGCCAGCAGCCAGACGGGGACACACAATGAGCAGTTCTTC
>NA|TRBJ2-5|TRBV10-2|few
CASSYGASLETQYF
TGCGCCAGCAGTTACGGGGCTTCGCTAGAGACCCAGTACTTC
>TRBD1|TRBJ2-5|TRBV5-6|many
CASSPTGGSETQYF
TGTGCCAGCAGCCCAACAGGGGGCTCAGAGACCCAGTACTTC